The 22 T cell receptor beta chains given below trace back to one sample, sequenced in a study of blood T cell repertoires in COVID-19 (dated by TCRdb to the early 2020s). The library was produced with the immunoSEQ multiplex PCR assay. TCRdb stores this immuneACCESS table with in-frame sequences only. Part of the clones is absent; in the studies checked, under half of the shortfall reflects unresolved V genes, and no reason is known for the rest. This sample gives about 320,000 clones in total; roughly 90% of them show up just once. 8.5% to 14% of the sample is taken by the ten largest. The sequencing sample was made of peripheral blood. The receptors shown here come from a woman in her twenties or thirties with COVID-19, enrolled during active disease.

CDR3 loop: CASSLGGMGLAGLNIQYF. The CDR3 DNA sequence: TGTGCCAGCAGCTTAGGGGGGATGGGACTAGCGGGCCTAAACATTCAGTACTTC. This rearrangement joins TRBV7-9 to TRBJ2-4; 12 bases agree with TRBD2. Germline V gene data show CDR1 as SEHNR and CDR2 as FQNEAQ (reference sequence). V was pared by 1 base and J by 6 bases, with 10 bases of the junction left unmatched. This CDR3 region has 18 residues.

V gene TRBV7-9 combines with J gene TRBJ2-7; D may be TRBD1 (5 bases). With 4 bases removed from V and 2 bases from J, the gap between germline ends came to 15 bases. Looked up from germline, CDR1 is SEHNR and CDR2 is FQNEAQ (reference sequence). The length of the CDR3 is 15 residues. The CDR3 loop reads CASSSIQVGPYEQYF. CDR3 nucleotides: TGTGCCAGCAGCTCGATTCAAGTGGGGCCCTACGAGCAGTACTTC. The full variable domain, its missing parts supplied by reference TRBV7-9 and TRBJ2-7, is DTGVSQNPRHKITKRGQNVTFRCDPISEHNRLYWYRQTLGQGPEFLTYFQNEAQLEKSRLLSDRFSAERPKGSFSTLEIQRTEQGDSAMYLCASSSIQVGPYEQYFGPGTRLTVT.

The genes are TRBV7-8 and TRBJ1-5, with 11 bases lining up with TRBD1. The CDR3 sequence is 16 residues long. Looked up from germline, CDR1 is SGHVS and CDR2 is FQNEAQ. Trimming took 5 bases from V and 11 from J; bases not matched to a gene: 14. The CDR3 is CASSILLGQGGGSQHF. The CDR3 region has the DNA TGTGCCAGCAGCATCCTTTTGGGACAGGGGGGAGGGTCCCAGCATTTT.

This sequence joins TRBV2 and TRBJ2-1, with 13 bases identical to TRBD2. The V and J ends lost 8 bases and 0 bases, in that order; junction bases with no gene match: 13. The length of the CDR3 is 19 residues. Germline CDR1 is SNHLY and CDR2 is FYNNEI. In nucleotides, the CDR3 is TGTGCCAGCTTCCTGGAAGGACTAGCGGGAGCCGGCTCCTACAATGAGCAGTTCTTC. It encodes CASFLEGLAGAGSYNEQFF.

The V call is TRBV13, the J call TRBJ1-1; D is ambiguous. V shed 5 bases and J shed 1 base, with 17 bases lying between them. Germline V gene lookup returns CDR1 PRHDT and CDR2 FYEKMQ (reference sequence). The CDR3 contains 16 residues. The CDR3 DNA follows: TGTGCCAGCAGCCCCAACTCCCTTTTACGGAACACTGAAGCTTTCTTT. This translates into CASSPNSLLRNTEAFF.

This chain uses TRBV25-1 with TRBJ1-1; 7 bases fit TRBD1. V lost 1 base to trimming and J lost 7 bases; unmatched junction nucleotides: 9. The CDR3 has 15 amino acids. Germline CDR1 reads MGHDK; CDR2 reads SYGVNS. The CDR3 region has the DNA TGTGCCAGCAGTGAATCGGACAGGAAGTATGGTGAAGCTTTCTTT. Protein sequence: CASSESDRKYGEAFF.

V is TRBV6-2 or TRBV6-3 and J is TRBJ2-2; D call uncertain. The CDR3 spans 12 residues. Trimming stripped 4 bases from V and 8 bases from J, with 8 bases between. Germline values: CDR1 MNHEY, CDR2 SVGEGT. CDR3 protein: CASSFEAGELFF. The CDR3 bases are TGTGCCAGCAGTTTCGAGGCGGGGGAGCTGTTTTTT.

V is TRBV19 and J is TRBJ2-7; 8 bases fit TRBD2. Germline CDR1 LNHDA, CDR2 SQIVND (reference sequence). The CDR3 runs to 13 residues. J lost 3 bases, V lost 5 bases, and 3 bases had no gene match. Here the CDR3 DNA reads TGTGCCAGTAGTTCTGGGACTAGCTACGAGCAGTACTTC. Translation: CASSSGTSYEQYF. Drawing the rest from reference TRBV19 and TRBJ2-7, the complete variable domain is DGGITQSPKYLFRKEGQNVTLSCEQNLNHDAMYWYRQDPGQGLRLIYYSQIVNDFQKGDIAEGYSVSREKKESFPLTVTSAQKNPTAFYLCASSSGTSYEQYFGPGTRLTVT.

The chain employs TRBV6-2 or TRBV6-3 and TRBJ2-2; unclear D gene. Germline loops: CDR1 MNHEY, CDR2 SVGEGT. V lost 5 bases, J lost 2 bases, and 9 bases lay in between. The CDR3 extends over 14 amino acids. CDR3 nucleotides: TGTGCCAGCAGTCCCCTTCTTAACACCGGGGAGCTGTTTTTT. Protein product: CASSPLLNTGELFF.

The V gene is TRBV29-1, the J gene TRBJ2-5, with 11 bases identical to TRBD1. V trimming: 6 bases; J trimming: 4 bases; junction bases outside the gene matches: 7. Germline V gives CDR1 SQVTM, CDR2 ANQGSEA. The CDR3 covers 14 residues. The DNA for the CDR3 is TGCAGCGTACCCTGGACAGGGGGCGGAGAGACCCAGTACTTC. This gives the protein CSVPWTGGGETQYF.

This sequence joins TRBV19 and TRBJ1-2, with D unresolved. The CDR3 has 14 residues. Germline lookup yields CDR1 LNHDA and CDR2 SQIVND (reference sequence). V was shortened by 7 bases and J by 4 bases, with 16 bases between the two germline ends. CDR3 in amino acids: CASTIGRVGYGYTF. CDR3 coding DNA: TGTGCCAGTACTATCGGGCGGGTCGGCTATGGCTACACCTTC.

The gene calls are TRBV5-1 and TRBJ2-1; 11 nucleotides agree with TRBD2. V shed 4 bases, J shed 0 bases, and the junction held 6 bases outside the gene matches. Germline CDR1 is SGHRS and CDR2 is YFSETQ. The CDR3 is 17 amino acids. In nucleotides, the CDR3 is TGCGCCAGCAGCACACTAGCGGGGGCGTCCTCCTACAATGAGCAGTTCTTC. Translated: CASSTLAGASSYNEQFF.

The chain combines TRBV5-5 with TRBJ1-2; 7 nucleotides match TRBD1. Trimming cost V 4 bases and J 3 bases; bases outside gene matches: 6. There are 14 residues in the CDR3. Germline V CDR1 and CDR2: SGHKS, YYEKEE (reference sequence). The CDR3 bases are TGTGCCAGCAGCACGTGGGACAGTGACTATGGCTACACCTTC. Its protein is CASSTWDSDYGYTF. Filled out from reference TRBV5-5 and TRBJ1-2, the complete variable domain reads DAGVTQSPTHLIKTRGQQVTLRCSPISGHKSVSWYQQVLGQGPQFIFQYYEKEERGRGNFPDRFSARQFPNYSSELNVNALLLGDSALYLCASSTWDSDYGYTFGSGTRLTVV.

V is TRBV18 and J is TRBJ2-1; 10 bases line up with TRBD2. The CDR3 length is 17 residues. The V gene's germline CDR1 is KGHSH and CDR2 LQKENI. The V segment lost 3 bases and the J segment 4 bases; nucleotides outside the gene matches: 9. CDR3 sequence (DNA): TGTGCCAGCTCACCCTCCGGACTAGCGGTGGCATACAATGAGCAGTTCTTC. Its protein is CASSPSGLAVAYNEQFF.

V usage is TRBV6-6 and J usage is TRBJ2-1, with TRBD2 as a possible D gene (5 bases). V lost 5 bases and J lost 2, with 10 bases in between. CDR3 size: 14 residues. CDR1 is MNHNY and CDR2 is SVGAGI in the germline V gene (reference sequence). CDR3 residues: CASSNEGTYNEQFF. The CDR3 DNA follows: TGTGCCAGCAGTAACGAGGGCACCTACAATGAGCAGTTCTTC.

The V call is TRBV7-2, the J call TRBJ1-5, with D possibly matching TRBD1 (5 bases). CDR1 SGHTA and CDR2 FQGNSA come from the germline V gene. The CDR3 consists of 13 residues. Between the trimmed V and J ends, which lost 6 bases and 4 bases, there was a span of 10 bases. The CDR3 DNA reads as TGTGCCAGCAGTCCCCAGGGAAATCAGCCCCAGCATTTT. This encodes CASSPQGNQPQHF.

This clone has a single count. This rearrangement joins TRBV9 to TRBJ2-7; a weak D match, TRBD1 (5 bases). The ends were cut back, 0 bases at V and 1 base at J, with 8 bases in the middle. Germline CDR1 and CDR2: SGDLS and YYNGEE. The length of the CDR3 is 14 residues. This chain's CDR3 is CASSVGAGSYEQYF. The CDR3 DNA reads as TGTGCCAGCAGCGTAGGGGCAGGGTCCTACGAGCAGTACTTC.

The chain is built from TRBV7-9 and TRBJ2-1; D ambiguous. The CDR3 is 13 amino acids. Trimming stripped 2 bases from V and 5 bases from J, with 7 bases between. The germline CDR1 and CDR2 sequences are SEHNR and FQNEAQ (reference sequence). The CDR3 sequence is CASSLTPNNEQFF. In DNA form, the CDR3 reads TGTGCCAGCAGCTTAACACCGAACAATGAGCAGTTCTTC.

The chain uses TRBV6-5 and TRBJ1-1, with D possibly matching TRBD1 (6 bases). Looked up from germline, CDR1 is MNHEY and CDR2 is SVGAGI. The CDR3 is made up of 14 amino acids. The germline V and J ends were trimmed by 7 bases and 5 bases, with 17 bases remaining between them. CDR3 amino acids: CASNSGQLGTEAFF. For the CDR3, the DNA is TGTGCCAGCAACTCTGGACAGTTGGGTACTGAAGCTTTCTTT.

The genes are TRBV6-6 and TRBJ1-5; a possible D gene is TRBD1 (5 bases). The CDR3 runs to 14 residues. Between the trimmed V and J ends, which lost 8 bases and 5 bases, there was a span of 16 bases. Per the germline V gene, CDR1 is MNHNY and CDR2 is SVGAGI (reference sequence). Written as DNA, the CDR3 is TGTGCCAGCTCCCCCACAACAGGTCATCAGCCCCAGCATTTT. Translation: CASSPTTGHQPQHF.

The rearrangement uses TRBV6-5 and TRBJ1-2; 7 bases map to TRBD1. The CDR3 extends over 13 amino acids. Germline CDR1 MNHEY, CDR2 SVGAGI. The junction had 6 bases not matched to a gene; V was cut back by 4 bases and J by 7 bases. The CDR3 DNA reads TGTGCCAGCAGTTCGGGACAGTCCCTTGGCTACACCTTC. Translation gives CASSSGQSLGYTF.

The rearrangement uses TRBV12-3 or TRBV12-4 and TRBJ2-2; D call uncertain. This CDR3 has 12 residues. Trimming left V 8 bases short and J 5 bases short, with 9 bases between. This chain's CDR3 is CASRRETGELFF. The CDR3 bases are TGTGCCAGCCGGAGAGAAACCGGGGAGCTGTTTTTT.